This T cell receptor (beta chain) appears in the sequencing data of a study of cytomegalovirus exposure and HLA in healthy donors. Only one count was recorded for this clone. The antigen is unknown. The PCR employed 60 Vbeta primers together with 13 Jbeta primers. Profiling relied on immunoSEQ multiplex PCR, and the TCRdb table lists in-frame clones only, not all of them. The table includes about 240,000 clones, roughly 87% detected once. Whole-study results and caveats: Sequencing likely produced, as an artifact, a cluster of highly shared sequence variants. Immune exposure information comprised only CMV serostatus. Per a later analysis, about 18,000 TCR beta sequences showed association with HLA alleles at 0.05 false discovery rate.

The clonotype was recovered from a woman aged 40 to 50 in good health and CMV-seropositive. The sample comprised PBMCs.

This chain's CDR3 is CSVEDRWTGYGYTF. The CDR3 DNA follows: TGCAGCGTTGAAGATCGCTGGACTGGTTATGGCTACACCTTC. This rearrangement joins TRBV29-1 to TRBJ1-2, with D unclear. The CDR3 sequence is 14 residues long. Germline CDR1 is SQVTM and CDR2 is ANQGSEA. Trimming cost V 0 bases and J 5 bases, with 13 bases left between them. Variable domain in full (rest from reference TRBV29-1 and TRBJ1-2): SAVISQKPSRDICQRGTSLTIQCQVDSQVTMMFWYRQQPGQSLTLIATANQGSEATYESGFVIDKFPISRPNLTFSTLTVSNMSPEDSSIYLCSVEDRWTGYGYTFGSGTRLTVV.